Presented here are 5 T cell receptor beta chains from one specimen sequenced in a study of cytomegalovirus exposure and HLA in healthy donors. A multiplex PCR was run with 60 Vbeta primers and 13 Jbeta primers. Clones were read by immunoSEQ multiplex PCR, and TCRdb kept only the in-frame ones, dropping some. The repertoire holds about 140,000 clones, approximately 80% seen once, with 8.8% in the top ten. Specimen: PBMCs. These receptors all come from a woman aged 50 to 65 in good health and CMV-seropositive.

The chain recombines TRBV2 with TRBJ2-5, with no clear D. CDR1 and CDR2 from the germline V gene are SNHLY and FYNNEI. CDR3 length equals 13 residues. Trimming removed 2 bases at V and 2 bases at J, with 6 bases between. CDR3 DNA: TGTGCCAGCAGTGAAAACAGACAAGAGACCCAGTACTTC. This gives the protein CASSENRQETQYF.

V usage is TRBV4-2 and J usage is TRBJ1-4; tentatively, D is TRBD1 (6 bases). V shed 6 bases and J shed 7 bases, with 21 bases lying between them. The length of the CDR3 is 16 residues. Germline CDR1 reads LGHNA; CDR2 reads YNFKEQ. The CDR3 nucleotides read TGTGCCAGCAGTCGCCCCGGGGGGGCGGGTGGTGAAAAACTGTTTTTT. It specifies CASSRPGGAGGEKLFF.

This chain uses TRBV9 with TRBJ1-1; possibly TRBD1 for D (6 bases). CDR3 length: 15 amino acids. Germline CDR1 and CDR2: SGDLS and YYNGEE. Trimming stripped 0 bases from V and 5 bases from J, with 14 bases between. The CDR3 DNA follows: TGTGCCAGCAGCGTAGCCGCAGGGGTCCGAACTGAAGCTTTCTTT. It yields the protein CASSVAAGVRTEAFF.

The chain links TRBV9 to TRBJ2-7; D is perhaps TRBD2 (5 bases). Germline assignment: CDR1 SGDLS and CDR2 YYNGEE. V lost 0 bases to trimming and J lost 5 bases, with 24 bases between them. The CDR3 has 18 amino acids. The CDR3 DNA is TGTGCCAGCAGCGTAGATGAGTACGAGCGGTGGAGGTCGAACGAGCAGTACTTC. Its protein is CASSVDEYERWRSNEQYF.

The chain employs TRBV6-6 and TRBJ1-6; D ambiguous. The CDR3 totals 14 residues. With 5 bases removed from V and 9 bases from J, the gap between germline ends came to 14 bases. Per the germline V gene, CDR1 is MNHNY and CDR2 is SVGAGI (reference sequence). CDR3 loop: CASSQVEESSPLHF. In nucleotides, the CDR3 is TGTGCCAGCAGTCAGGTGGAGGAAAGTTCACCCCTCCACTTT.